This is a list of T cell receptor beta chains from one sample in a study of blood T cell repertoires in COVID-19. TCRdb keeps only in-frame clones here, not all; method: immunoSEQ multiplex PCR. The table shows roughly 200,000 clones, with 60% to 85% occurring only once. The sequenced sample was peripheral blood. These receptors were collected from a woman in her 70s with acute or convalescent COVID-19. The CDR3 runs from the conserved cysteine through the conserved F or W. The size field is filled for only some rows; it gives once, few, many or a size class.

j_call v_call clone_size cdr3_aa
TRBJ1-5 TRBV28 NA CASSSPGGGVIDNQPQHF
TRBJ2-2 TRBV5-6 NA CASSLPTGGTDTGELFF
TRBJ1-4 TRBV5-1 NA CASSLDTGDSEKLFF
TRBJ1-6 TRBV20-1 many CSASLTGESPLHF
TRBJ2-7 TRBV19 NA CASSTGRPGLIYEQYF
TRBJ1-6 TRBV10-3 few CAISELSSNSPLHF
TRBJ2-7 TRBV6-1 once CASSGQGRPRSSYEQYF
TRBJ1-6 TRBV27 once CASSFKGQGAGSPLHF
TRBJ2-1 TRBV5-4 few CASSLVLADSNEQFF
TRBJ1-2 TRBV6-6 NA CASSTLQGTNYGYTF
TRBJ2-5 TRBV29-1 NA CSVAGGPETQYF
TRBJ1-5 TRBV28 NA CASRPTGNNQPQHF
TRBJ2-3 TRBV7-3 NA CASSSEPGSGPDTQYF
TRBJ1-1 TRBV5-1 NA CASSLAGREAFF
TRBJ1-5 TRBV28 NA CASAWLSNQPQHF
TRBJ2-7 TRBV3-1/TRBV3-2 NA CASSQDRGTSALSYEQYF
TRBJ2-3 TRBV14 NA CASSQQTGDTQYF
TRBJ2-1 TRBV3-1/TRBV3-2 NA CASSPGLRDEQFF
TRBJ2-2 TRBV11-2 NA CASSGTSGKSGELFF
TRBJ2-5 TRBV5-4 NA CASSRTPRGETQYF
TRBJ2-7 TRBV18 NA CASSPQGISYEQYF
TRBJ2-2 TRBV7-3 NA CASSPPTGGNGELFF
TRBJ2-7 TRBV4-1 few CASSQPGVSYEQYF
TRBJ2-1 TRBV9 NA CASSVGDTYNEQFF
TRBJ1-6 TRBV30 NA CAWTPTGQGGSPLHF
TRBJ2-5 TRBV30 NA CAWSVLSSGSAQYF
TRBJ1-4 TRBV30 NA CAWSVSSSKLFF
TRBJ2-2 TRBV6-5 few CASRLAANTGELFF
TRBJ1-3 TRBV5-6 NA CASSLEETYSGNTIYF
TRBJ1-2 TRBV2 NA CASHPSANYGYTF
TRBJ1-1 TRBV29-1 NA CSVAGGSEAFF
TRBJ2-5 TRBV7-2 NA CASSSLIETQYF
TRBJ1-1 TRBV10-3 NA CAISGRVGTEAFF
TRBJ2-7 TRBV5-4 NA CASSPRDRGDYEQYF
TRBJ1-1 TRBV7-8 NA CASSPRWTEAFF
TRBJ2-1 TRBV3-1/TRBV3-2 NA CASSQVLDGTGHVSPPYNEQFF
TRBJ2-1 TRBV28 NA CASSPNRASSYNEQFF
TRBJ2-4 TRBV7-2 NA CASSLIPTGDIQYF
TRBJ1-2 TRBV5-1 NA CASSPGQGARGYTF
TRBJ2-5 TRBV30 NA CAWSVVGGGQETQYF
TRBJ2-7 TRBV5-4 NA CASSFGPSSYEQYF
TRBJ1-3 TRBV7-2 NA CASSRQGGNTIYF
TRBJ1-2 TRBV11-2 NA CASSLDHEGNGYTF
TRBJ2-2 TRBV4-1 NA CASSQDPMPLKPTGELFF
TRBJ2-3 TRBV5-4 once CASTLKGTDTQYF
TRBJ1-5 TRBV27 NA CASRRTGSNQPQHF
TRBJ1-2 TRBV2 NA CADKAGLGGYTF
TRBJ2-2 TRBV5-1 NA CASSLAGVNTGELFF
TRBJ2-3 TRBV3-1/TRBV3-2 NA CASSQAGTSNSDTQYF
TRBJ2-1 TRBV29-1 few CSGATSAYNEQFF
TRBJ2-7 TRBV30 NA CAWSRGQPYEQYF